This T cell receptor (beta chain) was sequenced during a study of naive and memory T cell subsets. This clonotype was observed many times. An oligonucleotide containing a UMI was ligated to the 3' end of TCR cDNA. Four PCR rounds used nested alpha and beta constant region primers plus the SP2 primer. Alpha and beta constant region primers primed reverse transcription for blood and skin samples. Using its own MiXCR run on the 5' RACE reads, TCRdb lists one record per CDR3 protein. The table lists roughly 60,000 distinct CDR3 sequences, roughly 8.1% of them singletons. The CDR3 consists of 12 residues. V was cut by 5 bases and J by 8 bases, with 12 bases left in between.

The chain uses TRBV12-3 or TRBV12-4 and TRBJ1-1, with D perhaps matching TRBD1 (6 bases). The source is a female donor in good health. CDR3 protein: CASSLHREEAFF. The CDR3 DNA reads TGTGCCAGCAGTCTTCACAGGGAGGAAGCTTTCTTT.